This entry lists 21 T cell receptor beta chains sequenced from one sample in a study of breast tumors, draining lymph nodes, adjacent tissues. TCRdb reprocessed the multiplex PCR reads via MiXCR and lists one record per CDR3 protein. The sample lists about 21,000 distinct CDR3 sequences; about two fifths were seen once. Source material: breast tumor tissue. The receptors shown here come from a female donor with breast cancer. Some clones in this sample may be carry-over from other donors' samples.

This clonotype was detected many times. The chain links TRBV29-1 to TRBJ2-5; a weak D match, TRBD1 (5 bases). CDR1 and CDR2 (germline): SQVTM, ANQGSEA. The CDR3 extends over 12 amino acids. The germline V and J ends were trimmed by 7 bases and 4 bases, with 13 bases remaining between them. CDR3 coding DNA: TGCAGCGCCAAAAGGGGTAGAGAGACCCAGTACTTC. It is translated as CSAKRGRETQYF.

This chain connects TRBV20-1 to TRBJ2-3, with D possibly TRBD1 on 6 matching bases. Germline V gives CDR1 DFQATT, CDR2 SNEGSKA (reference sequence). This CDR3 is 14 amino acids long. Trimming pared 4 bases from V and 4 bases from J, leaving 15 bases between. CDR3 in amino acids: CSANWGTRPDTQYF. CDR3 nucleotide sequence: TGCAGTGCTAATTGGGGGACACGGCCAGATACGCAGTATTTT.

This clonotype appeared many times. The J gene is TRBJ2-7, the V gene TRBV12-3 or TRBV12-4; 7 nucleotides line up with TRBD1. With V trimmed by 3 bases and J by 0 bases, 2 bases remained unmatched. This CDR3 has 14 residues. CDR3 in amino acids: CASSFGTASYEQYF. The CDR3 DNA is TGTGCCAGCAGTTTCGGGACAGCCTCCTACGAGCAGTACTTC.

In its sample, this clonotype was seen once. The rearrangement joins TRBV20-1 to TRBJ2-5; 9 bases map to TRBD1. This CDR3 contains 15 residues. Per the germline V gene, CDR1 is DFQATT and CDR2 is SNEGSKA (reference sequence). The J segment lost 0 bases and the V segment lost 5 bases, leaving 7 bases of the junction unmatched. CDR3 loop: CSACNRGRYQETQYF. DNA for the CDR3: TGCAGTGCTTGTAACAGGGGGCGCTACCAAGAGACCCAGTACTTC.

This clonotype was picked up many times. The J gene is TRBJ2-3, the V gene TRBV2, with unresolved D. Looked up from germline, CDR1 is SNHLY and CDR2 is FYNNEI. The CDR3 spans 14 residues. Trimming removed 6 bases at V and 0 bases at J, with 10 bases between. CDR3 sequence (DNA): TGTGCCAGCAGCCGAAGGTCTAGCACAGATACGCAGTATTTT. This sequence encodes CASSRRSSTDTQYF.

The table lists this clonotype with a few counts. The chain couples TRBV18 to TRBJ2-7, with 11 nucleotides matching TRBD1. Trimming cost V 4 bases and J 2 bases; bases outside gene matches: 7. The V gene's germline CDR1 is KGHSH and CDR2 LQKENI. This CDR3 has 16 amino acids. CDR3 sequence reads: CASSLKGQGGAYEQYF. In nucleotides, the CDR3 is TGTGCCAGCTCACTAAAGGGACAGGGGGGGGCCTACGAGCAGTACTTC.

V gene TRBV10-3 combines with J gene TRBJ2-3, with TRBD1 matching over 7 bases. CDR1 is ENHRY, CDR2 SYGVKD, per germline. With 0 bases clipped from V and 4 bases from J, the junction kept 7 bases outside the gene matches. This CDR3 region has 16 residues. This CDR3 is CAISESATGFADTQYF. DNA for the CDR3: TGTGCCATCAGTGAGTCCGCGACAGGGTTTGCAGATACGCAGTATTTT.

This clonotype appeared many times. The V and J genes are TRBV14 and TRBJ2-5; tentative D call: TRBD2 (6 bases). This CDR3 has 17 residues. Germline-derived CDR1 and CDR2 are SGHDN and FVKESK. Trimming took 2 bases from V and 4 from J, leaving 20 bases between them. The CDR3 DNA follows: TGTGCCAGCAGCCAACTCCAAACGACTAGACGGGGAGAGACCCAGTACTTC. This sequence encodes CASSQLQTTRRGETQYF.

J is TRBJ1-1 and V is TRBV24-1; no clear D. V was shortened by 3 bases and J by 6 bases, with 10 bases between the two germline ends. The CDR3 runs to 13 residues. The V gene's germline CDR1 is KGHDR and CDR2 SFDVKD. DNA of the CDR3: TGTGCCACCAGTGATCCTAATCGCTCTGAAGCTTTCTTT. This sequence encodes CATSDPNRSEAFF.

This chain links TRBV5-1 with TRBJ2-7; D is ambiguous. V lost 0 bases and J lost 3, with 16 bases in between. CDR1 and CDR2 (germline): SGHRS, YFSETQ. The CDR3 has 16 residues. DNA for the CDR3: TGCGCCAGCAGCTTGGCCGAAGGACCGAGCTTCTACGAGCAGTACTTC. This sequence encodes CASSLAEGPSFYEQYF.

This clonotype was observed at least ten times. The V call is TRBV20-1, the J call TRBJ2-5, with TRBD2 matching 10 bases. Germline CDR1 reads DFQATT; CDR2 reads SNEGSKA (reference sequence). V trimming: 5 bases; J trimming: 4 bases; junction bases outside the gene matches: 13. The CDR3 loop spans 16 amino acids. The CDR3 nucleotides are TGCAGTGCTTTAAAGCAAGCGGGGGGGCCAGGAGAGACCCAGTACTTC. Protein sequence: CSALKQAGGPGETQYF.

This clonotype is categorized as medium-sized. The V and J genes are TRBV5-1 and TRBJ1-2, with unresolved D. Germline CDR1 SGHRS, CDR2 YFSETQ. With 2 bases removed from V and 4 bases from J, the gap between germline ends came to 9 bases. CDR3 length: 13 residues. The CDR3 DNA is TGCGCCAGCAGCTTCGGAGAGACCTATGGCTACACCTTC. This translates into CASSFGETYGYTF.

Many counts were recorded for this clonotype. V gene TRBV10-3 combines with J gene TRBJ1-6; unclear D gene. There are 13 residues in the CDR3. The V gene's germline CDR1 is ENHRY and CDR2 SYGVKD. Trimming took 8 bases from V and 6 from J, leaving 11 bases between them. Written as DNA, the CDR3 is TGTGCCATCGGGGAAACAGCTAATTCACCCCTCCACTTT. It specifies CAIGETANSPLHF.

The V gene is TRBV29-1, the J gene TRBJ1-2, with D perhaps TRBD1 (6 bases). The germline V gene encodes CDR1 SQVTM and CDR2 ANQGSEA. The CDR3 covers 13 residues. The germline V and J ends were trimmed by 7 bases and 4 bases, with 16 bases remaining between them. The CDR3 here is CSADNREPYGYTF. In DNA, the CDR3 is TGCAGCGCCGATAACAGGGAACCCTATGGCTACACCTTC.

This clonotype rates as medium-sized (0.01 to 0.1%). This chain uses TRBV10-1 with TRBJ1-4; no firm D call. Germline V gene sequence: CDR1 WNHNN, CDR2 SYGVQD (reference sequence). This CDR3 is built from 16 residues. Trimming removed 0 bases from V and 7 bases from J, with 15 bases in between. The CDR3 loop reads CASSESETGRSEKLFF. CDR3 DNA: TGCGCCAGCAGTGAGTCGGAGACGGGTAGGAGTGAAAAACTGTTTTTT.

This clonotype was counted at least ten times. The J gene is TRBJ2-2, the V gene TRBV7-3; the match to TRBD2 covers 7 bases. The V gene end was trimmed by 4 bases and the J gene end by 6 bases; junction bases not matched to a gene: 5. The CDR3 consists of 14 residues. Germline V lookup: CDR1 SGHTA, CDR2 FQGTGA. The DNA for the CDR3 is TGTGCCAGCAGCTCTGTGGGGGGGGCCGGGGAGCTGTTTTTT. Translation: CASSSVGGAGELFF.

This clonotype was detected many times. The chain carries TRBV20-1 and TRBJ2-1; weak D call: TRBD2 (6 bases). CDR1 is DFQATT, CDR2 SNEGSKA, per germline (reference sequence). CDR3 length equals 15 residues. V was trimmed by 0 bases and J by 2 bases, leaving 11 bases between them. The CDR3, as DNA: TGCAGTGCTAGAGAGGGCGGAGGGGCCTACAATGAGCAGTTCTTC. Protein product: CSAREGGGAYNEQFF.

This clonotype was picked up many times. This chain uses TRBV5-1 with TRBJ2-7; D assignment may be TRBD1 or TRBD2 (7 bases each). The V end was cut by 3 bases, the J end by 0 bases, with 10 bases between. This CDR3 is 14 amino acids long. Germline V lookup: CDR1 SGHRS, CDR2 YFSETQ. The CDR3 protein is CASSSGGGSYEQYF. CDR3 DNA sequence: TGCGCCAGCAGCTCAGGGGGGGGCTCCTACGAGCAGTACTTC.

Remarks on this clonotype: The junction differs from germline at one of its ends, possibly a read error. The chain links TRBV7-2 to TRBJ2-2; tentative D call: TRBD2 (5 bases). Looked up from germline, CDR1 is SGHTA and CDR2 is FQGNSA. The CDR3 sequence is 14 residues long. The CDR3 DNA follows: TGTGCCAGCAGCTTTCGGCATACTACCGGGGAGCAGTTTTTT. It is translated as CASSFRHTTGEQFF.

In its sample, this clonotype was seen many times. This chain connects TRBV11-2 to TRBJ2-1, with D unresolved. The CDR3 is 13 residues long. V lost 4 bases, J lost 14 bases, and 18 bases lay in between. The germline CDR1 and CDR2 sequences are SGHAT and FQNNGV. The DNA for the CDR3 is TGTGCCAGCAGCTCGAATCGAGGATATAGGGAGTTCTTC. Amino acid sequence: CASSSNRGYREFF.

This clonotype was found many times. A junction boundary mismatches the germline segment, possibly from a read error. This sequence joins TRBV7-7 and TRBJ2-5; TRBD2 agrees at 9 bases. The CDR3 has 15 residues. CDR1 is SSHAT and CDR2 is FNYEAQ in the germline V gene (reference sequence). In nucleotides, the CDR3 is TGTGCTAGCAGCTCCAGCGGGGGGTCCCAAGAGACCCAGTACTTC. It encodes CASSSSGGSQETQYF.